The 5 T cell receptor beta chains listed next were all sequenced from one sample in a study of blood T cell repertoires in COVID-19. Profiled with immunoSEQ multiplex PCR; TCRdb holds only in-frame clones, not every one. The table shows some 83,000 clones, with over 80% occurring only once. Sequencing was performed on peripheral blood. These receptors originate from a man aged 45-65 years with acute or convalescent COVID-19.

A few counts support this clone. The chain joins TRBV20-1 to TRBJ1-1, with D possibly matching TRBD1 (5 bases). The CDR3 covers 10 residues. Looked up from germline, CDR1 is DFQATT and CDR2 is SNEGSKA (reference sequence). In DNA form, the CDR3 reads TGCGGGCAGGGCGGCACTGAAGCTTTCTTT. It translates to CGQGGTEAFF.

The J gene is TRBJ1-5, the V gene TRBV18, with D tentatively TRBD1 (5 bases). Deletions cut 4 bases from V and 4 bases from J, with 5 bases between. Germline V gene lookup returns CDR1 KGHSH and CDR2 LQKENI. This CDR3 is built from 12 residues. The DNA for the CDR3 is TGTGCCAGCTCACAGGGGAATCAGCCCCAGCATTTT. The encoded protein is CASSQGNQPQHF. Filled out from reference TRBV18 and TRBJ1-5, the complete variable domain reads NAGVMQNPRHLVRRRGQEARLRCSPMKGHSHVYWYRQLPEEGLKFMVYLQKENIIDESGMPKERFSAEFPKEGPSILRIQQVVRGDSAAYFCASSQGNQPQHFGDGTRLSIL.

This chain uses TRBV6-5 with TRBJ2-1, with a weak D call TRBD1 (5 bases). V was shortened by 9 bases and J by 10 bases, with 16 bases between the two germline ends. This CDR3 has 12 amino acids. Germline V CDR1 and CDR2: MNHEY, SVGAGI. CDR3 nucleotides: TGTGCCAGTCGCCGGACACCCCGGGAGCAGTTCTTC. Translating it yields CASRRTPREQFF.

The chain carries TRBV7-3 and TRBJ2-3; TRBD2 matches at 10 bases. The J segment lost 4 bases and the V segment lost 5 bases, leaving 6 bases of the junction unmatched. This CDR3 has 15 residues. Germline CDR1 SGHTA, CDR2 FQGTGA. Here the CDR3 DNA reads TGTGCCAGCAGCGTCTATAGCGGGGGGCCAGATACGCAGTATTTT. Translation: CASSVYSGGPDTQYF.

The chain joins TRBV30 to TRBJ1-2, with 7 nucleotides matching TRBD1. The ends lost 0 bases at V and 7 bases at J; junction bases unmatched: 8. The CDR3 runs 14 residues. Germline V gene sequence: CDR1 GTSNPN, CDR2 SVGIG (reference sequence). DNA of the CDR3: TGTGCCTGGAGTGTAGGGGGCAGCGGGTTTGGCTACACCTTC. It specifies CAWSVGGSGFGYTF.